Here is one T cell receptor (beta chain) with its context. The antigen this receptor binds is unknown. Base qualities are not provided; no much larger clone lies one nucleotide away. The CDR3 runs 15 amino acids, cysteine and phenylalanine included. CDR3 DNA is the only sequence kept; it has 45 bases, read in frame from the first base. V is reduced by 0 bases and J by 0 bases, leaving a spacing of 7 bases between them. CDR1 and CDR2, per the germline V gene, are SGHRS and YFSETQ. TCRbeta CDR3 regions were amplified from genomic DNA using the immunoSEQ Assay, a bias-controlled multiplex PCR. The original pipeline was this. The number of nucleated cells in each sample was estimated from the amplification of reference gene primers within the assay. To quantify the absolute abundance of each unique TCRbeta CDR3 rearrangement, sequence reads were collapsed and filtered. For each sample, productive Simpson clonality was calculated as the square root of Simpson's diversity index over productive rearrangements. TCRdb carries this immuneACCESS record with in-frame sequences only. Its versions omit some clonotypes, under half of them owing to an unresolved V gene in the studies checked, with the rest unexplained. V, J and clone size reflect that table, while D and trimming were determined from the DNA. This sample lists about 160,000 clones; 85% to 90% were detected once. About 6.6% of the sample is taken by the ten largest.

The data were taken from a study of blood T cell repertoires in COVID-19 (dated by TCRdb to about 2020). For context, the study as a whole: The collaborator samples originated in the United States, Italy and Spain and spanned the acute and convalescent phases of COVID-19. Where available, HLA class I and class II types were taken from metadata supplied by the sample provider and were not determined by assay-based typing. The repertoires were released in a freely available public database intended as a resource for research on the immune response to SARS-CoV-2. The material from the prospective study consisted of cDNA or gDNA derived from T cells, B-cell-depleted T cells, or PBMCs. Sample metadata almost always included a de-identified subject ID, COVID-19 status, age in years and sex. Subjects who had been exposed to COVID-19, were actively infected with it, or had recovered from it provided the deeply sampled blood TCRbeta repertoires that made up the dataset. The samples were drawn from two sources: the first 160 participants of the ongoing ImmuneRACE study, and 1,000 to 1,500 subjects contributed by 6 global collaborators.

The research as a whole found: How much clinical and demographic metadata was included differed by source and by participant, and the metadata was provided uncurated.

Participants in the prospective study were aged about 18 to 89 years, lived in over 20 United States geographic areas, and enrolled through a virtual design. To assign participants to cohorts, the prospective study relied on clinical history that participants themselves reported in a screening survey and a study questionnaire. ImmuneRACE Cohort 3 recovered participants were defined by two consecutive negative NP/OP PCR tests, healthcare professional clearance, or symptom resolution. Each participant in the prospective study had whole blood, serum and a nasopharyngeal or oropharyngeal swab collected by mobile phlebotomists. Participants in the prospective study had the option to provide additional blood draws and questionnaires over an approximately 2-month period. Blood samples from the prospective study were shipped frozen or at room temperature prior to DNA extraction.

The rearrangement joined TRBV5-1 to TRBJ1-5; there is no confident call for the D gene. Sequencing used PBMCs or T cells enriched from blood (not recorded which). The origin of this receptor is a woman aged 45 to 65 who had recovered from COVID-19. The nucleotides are TGCGCCAGCAGCTTGGACGGTAATAGCAATCAGCCCCAGCATTTT. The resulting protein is CASSLDGNSNQPQHF.